What follows is one T cell receptor beta chain and its context. Coverage ceases 3 residues before the CDR3 finishes, and the germline J gene fills in the end. Average input was roughly 1,200 ng genomic DNA for immunoSEQ TCR beta CDR3 amplification. Clones were sequenced by immunoSEQ multiplex PCR, and TCRdb holds only the in-frame ones, with some missing. The sample totals under 45,000 clones. The sample is drawn from a study of T cells in women clearing cervical HPV infection. Study summary: Case blood was drawn when the lesion was first found; control blood after infection became undetectable.

V was trimmed by 5 bases and J by 3 bases, leaving 14 bases between them. In germline, CDR1 is LNHNV, CDR2 YYDKDF (reference sequence). The CDR3 totals 15 residues. The TCR was taken from a woman aged 18 to 69 with a cervical HPV16 infection that either progressed to CIN3+ or cleared (not recorded which). The V call is TRBV15, the J call TRBJ2-1; no definite D call. What was sequenced was blood buffy coat. The sequenced part of the CDR3 DNA is TGTGCCACCAGCTCCCCCAGGTCCCACTACAATGAG. As protein: CATSSPRSHYNE. The complete CDR3 reads CATSSPRSHYNEQFF.